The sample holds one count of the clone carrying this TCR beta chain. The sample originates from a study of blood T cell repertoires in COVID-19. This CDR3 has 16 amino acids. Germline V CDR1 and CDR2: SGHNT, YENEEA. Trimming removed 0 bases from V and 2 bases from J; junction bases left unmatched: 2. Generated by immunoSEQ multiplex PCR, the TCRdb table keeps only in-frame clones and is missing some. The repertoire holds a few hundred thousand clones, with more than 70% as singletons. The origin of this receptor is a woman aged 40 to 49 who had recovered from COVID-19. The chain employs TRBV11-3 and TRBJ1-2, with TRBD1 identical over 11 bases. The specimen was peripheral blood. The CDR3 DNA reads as TGTGCCAGCAGCTTAGAGAGGACAGGGGGCAACTATGGCTACACCTTC. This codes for CASSLERTGGNYGYTF.